One sample yielded the 12 T cell receptor beta chains listed below, sequenced in a study of tumor-infiltrating lymphocytes in primary liver carcinoma (dated by TCRdb to 2016 to 2017). Sequencing was performed on an Illumina HiSeq 2500. A constant-region primer and ProtoScript II reverse transcriptase were used to reverse-transcribe TCRbeta-specific cDNA from about 500 ng total RNA. Three nested multiplex PCR rounds, following a slightly modified ARM-PCR procedure, were used to build the TCRbeta libraries. The first two PCR rounds used multiplex TRBV1-TRBV30 forward primers with a Cbeta reverse primer, each for about 10 cycles. The public reads were reprocessed in TCRdb via fastp at Q25 and MiXCR, keeping in-frame beta chains. CDR3 protein duplicates are merged, each entry listing the most common genes and DNA. The sample has 310,000 or so distinct CDR3 sequences on record, less than 75% of them singletons. About 6.3% of the sample goes to the ten largest clones.

TRIzol reagent was used to extract blood RNA from unsorted whole blood, while the DNeasy Blood & Tissue kit provided the germline DNA. The source material was peripheral blood. The receptors shown here come from a man aged 40-49 years with primary liver carcinoma and hepatitis B virus infection.

A note on this clonotype: An end of the junction differs from the germline gene, which may be a read error. The chain employs TRBV10-2 and TRBJ2-1; D perhaps matches TRBD2 (6 bases). Germline V gives CDR1 WSHSY, CDR2 SAAADI. This CDR3 has 15 amino acids. CDR3 loop: CASSGAGLSYNEQSF. CDR3 nucleotides: TGCGCCAGCAGTGGAGCGGGTCTCTCCTACAATGAGCAGTCCTTC.

This clonotype was found a few times. V and J are TRBV12-3 or TRBV12-4 and TRBJ1-5; 9 nucleotides match TRBD1. Trimming removed 2 bases from V and 0 bases from J; junction bases left unmatched: 8. This CDR3 region has 18 residues. The CDR3 here is CASSLRTGDFNSNQPQHF. In DNA, the CDR3 is TGTGCCAGCAGTTTACGGACAGGGGACTTCAATAGCAATCAGCCCCAGCATTTT.

On this clonotype: Possible read error: a much larger clone is one base away. Written as DNA, the CDR3 is TGTGCCAGCAGGTCAAACAGGGAGGGGGATATTTCACCCCTCCACTTT. Its translation is CASRSNREGDISPLHF. The rearrangement joins TRBV6-6 to TRBJ1-6; tentatively, D is TRBD1 (6 bases). The CDR3 is 16 residues long. Trimming stripped 6 bases from V and 9 bases from J, with 21 bases between. CDR1 is MNHNY, CDR2 SVGAGI, per germline (reference sequence).

Comment on this clonotype: This may stem from a read error, because a much larger clone lies one nucleotide away. The chain carries TRBV5-4 and TRBJ2-1; 10 bases align to TRBD2. Germline loops: CDR1 SGHNT, CDR2 YYREEE (reference sequence). CDR3 length: 15 residues. The CDR3 reads CASSFTSGKYSEQFF. In DNA form, the CDR3 reads TGTGCCAGCAGCTTCACTAGCGGGAAATACAGTGAGCAGTTCTTC.

This clonotype was observed at least ten times. This chain connects TRBV6-1 to TRBJ2-3, with unresolved D. The germline V and J ends were trimmed by 6 bases and 0 bases, with 4 bases remaining between them. Germline V gene lookup returns CDR1 MNHNS and CDR2 SASEGT. This CDR3 has 12 amino acids. Here the CDR3 DNA reads TGTGCCAGCAGAGACAGCACAGATACGCAGTATTTT. It yields the protein CASRDSTDTQYF.

As concerns this clonotype: A much larger clone is a single base away; this may be a read error. DNA of the CDR3: TGTGACAGCAGTTACTTCGGGAATGCCTACGAGCAGTACTTC. It yields the protein CDSSYFGNAYEQYF. The chain joins TRBV6-5 to TRBJ2-7, with a weak D call TRBD2 (5 bases). The CDR3 has 14 amino acids. CDR1 and CDR2 from the germline V gene are MNHEY and SVGAGI.

Note on this clonotype: The junction does not match germline at one end; this may be a read error. The V and J genes are TRBV11-2 and TRBJ1-1, with unresolved D. CDR3 length equals 14 residues. Per the germline V gene, CDR1 is SGHAT and CDR2 is FQNNGV. The CDR3 region is CASNSPGVNSEAFF. CDR3 sequence (DNA): TGTGCCAGCAACTCGCCCGGGGTGAACTCTGAAGCTTTCTTT.

The chain has TRBV5-1 and TRBJ2-7; 7 bases line up with TRBD1. Germline-derived CDR1 and CDR2 are SGHRS and YFSETQ. The CDR3 has 15 residues. Unmatched junction bases numbered 16, after V lost 6 bases and J lost 7 bases. The CDR3 DNA sequence: TGCGCCAGCAACCCCAGACAGGGAACCCGTCGGGAGCAGTACTTC. It translates to CASNPRQGTRREQYF.

Turning to this clonotype: A read error may account for a junction end that differs from germline. The V call is TRBV5-1, the J call TRBJ1-3; D uncertain. The CDR3 sequence is 14 residues long. Germline CDR1 and CDR2: SGHRS and YFSETQ. CDR3 sequence: CASSPSVFGNTIYF. The CDR3 nucleotides read TGTGCCAGCAGCCCGTCCGTCTTTGGGAACACCATATATTTT.

Many counts were recorded for this clonotype. DNA for the CDR3: TGTGCCAGCAGCCCTAGATTTGGACAGGGGGACAATGAGCAGTTCTTC. This gives the protein CASSPRFGQGDNEQFF. V is TRBV5-5 and J is TRBJ2-1; TRBD1 matches 10 bases. Germline CDR1 is SGHKS and CDR2 is YYEKEE (reference sequence). This CDR3 is built from 16 residues. V shed 4 bases and J 5 bases; nucleotides not matched to a gene: 9. The entire variable domain, with the rest obtained from reference TRBV5-5 and TRBJ2-1, is as follows: DAGVTQSPTHLIKTRGQQVTLRCSPISGHKSVSWYQQVLGQGPQFIFQYYEKEERGRGNFPDRFSARQFPNYSSELNVNALLLGDSALYLCASSPRFGQGDNEQFFGPGTRLTVL.

V and J are TRBV5-4 and TRBJ2-7; no clear D gene. The V end lost 2 bases, the J end lost 0 bases, and 3 bases lay between the germline ends. CDR3 length equals 12 residues. The germline V gene encodes CDR1 SGHNT and CDR2 YYREEE (reference sequence). CDR3 amino acids: CASSLHSYEQYF. CDR3 DNA sequence: TGTGCCAGCAGCTTACACTCCTACGAGCAGTACTTC.

Remarks on this clonotype: This may come from a read error, since a much larger clone is one base off. The chain has TRBV6-6 and TRBJ1-3; D unresolved. This CDR3 comprises 12 residues. With 8 bases removed from V and 2 bases from J, the gap between germline ends came to 7 bases. The germline V gene has CDR1 MNHNY and CDR2 SVGAGI (reference sequence). The DNA of the CDR3 is TGTGCCAGCCAGGCGCCTGGAAACACCATATATTTT. As protein: CASQAPGNTIYF.